This TCR beta chain was found in a study of shared clonotypes between healthy human individuals. As for the study in general: CD8 memory received one plate per donor, CD8 naive two, CD4 memory three and CD4 naive three. Whole-study results and caveats: Deeper or shallower sequencing was expected to change how clonotypes are shared among donors. Some clonotypes were shared by all four sorted-subset donors, while others were not shared. The non-shared ones had lower generation probabilities than the shared ones.

Trimming took 10 bases from V and 6 from J; bases not matched to a gene: 8. The CDR3 is made up of 13 amino acids. The germline V gene encodes CDR1 LNHDA and CDR2 SQIVND (reference sequence). Remarks on this clone: Its antigen is unidentified.

Profiling relied on immunoSEQ multiplex PCR, and the TCRdb table lists in-frame clones only, not all of them. The sample lists around 1.9 million clones, around 93% seen once, with about 1.7% in the top ten. Naive CD8 isolation took CD45RO-negative cells positively selected for CCR7 and excluded terminally differentiated effector memory CD45RA+ cells. Sample: naive CD8+ T cells from PBMCs. The TCR comes from a man younger than 30 in good health. Some clones in this sample may be carry-over from other donors' samples. The chain is built from TRBV19 and TRBJ2-1; 8 nucleotides align to TRBD2. The CDR3 protein is CATDSGNANEQFF. The CDR3 region has the DNA TGTGCCACCGATAGCGGGAACGCCAATGAGCAGTTCTTC.